The 3 T cell receptor beta chains listed next were all sequenced from one sample in a study of neurological immune-mediated disorders. A single record per CDR3 protein comes from TCRdb applying MiXCR to the 5' RACE reads. This sample has about 95,000 distinct CDR3 sequences, with 3.5% found just once. The sample was PBMCs. Every receptor here comes from a woman younger than 30 with multiple sclerosis.

This clonotype showed up many times. CDR3 coding DNA: TGTGCCAGCAGCCGTCCAGGGAAAGAGACCCAGTACTTC. As protein: CASSRPGKETQYF. The chain is built from TRBV4-2 and TRBJ2-5; D possibly corresponds to TRBD1 (5 bases). The length of the CDR3 is 13 residues. The germline CDR1 and CDR2 sequences are LGHNA and YNFKEQ. Between the trimmed V and J ends, which lost 4 bases and 3 bases, there was a span of 9 bases.

This clonotype was seen more than once but under ten times. Being one base from a much bigger clone, this may be a read error. The chain is built from TRBV9 and TRBJ1-1; possible D gene TRBD1, 6 bases. CDR3 size: 13 residues. Per the germline V gene, CDR1 is SGDLS and CDR2 is YYNGEE. The CDR3 spells CASQRGGNTKAFF. CDR3 bases: TGTGCCAGCCAAAGGGGGGGGAACACTAAAGCTTTCTTT. Drawing the rest from reference TRBV9 and TRBJ1-1, the complete variable domain is DSGVTQTPKHLITATGQRVTLRCSPRSGDLSVYWYQQSLDQGLQFLIQYYNGEERAKGNILERFSAQQFPDLHSELNLSSLELGDSALYFCASQRGGNTKAFFGQGTRLTVV.

This clonotype has ten or more counts. V gene TRBV7-2 combines with J gene TRBJ1-6; 7 bases map to TRBD1. The length of the CDR3 is 15 residues. Germline V gives CDR1 SGHTA, CDR2 FQGNSA. V shed 4 bases, J shed 10 bases, and the junction held 10 bases outside the gene matches. The CDR3 nucleotides read TGTGCCAGCAGCTCTAACAGGGGTTCCTGGTCACCCCTCCACTTT. Its translation: CASSSNRGSWSPLHF.